Presented here are 26 T cell receptor beta chains from one specimen sequenced in a study of regulatory T cells in long-lasting Graves disease. Time point meaning: newly diagnosed GD, antithyroid drugs for less than 3 months. The TCR library used RNA extracted from PBMCs. The TCR beta library used iRepertoire HTBI primers with Arm-PCR amplification of CDR3. TCRdb itself ran the multiplex PCR reads through MiXCR, one entry per CDR3 protein. Of about 500,000 distinct CDR3 sequences in the sample, 12% are singletons; the top ten hold more than 8%. These data were likewise used in another study, on T cells in Graves' hyperthyroidism and ophthalmopathy.

This specimen was peripheral blood mononuclear cells (PBMCs), taken at new diagnosis, from a patient treated with antithyroid drugs. The receptors were gathered from a woman aged 30 to 39 with Graves disease.

At least ten counts were recorded for this clonotype. The CDR3 loop reads CASRIAGTRSYEQYF. CDR3 sequence (DNA): TGCGCCAGCAGAATTGCGGGTACGAGGAGCTACGAGCAGTACTTC. The genes are TRBV5-1 and TRBJ2-7; TRBD2 is a possible D gene (5 bases). The CDR3 is made up of 15 amino acids. Trimming removed 5 bases at V and 3 bases at J, with 18 bases between. CDR1 SGHRS and CDR2 YFSETQ come from the germline V gene.

This clonotype was recorded a few times. In DNA form, the CDR3 reads TGTGCCAGCAGGATAGCGGCAAGTAATGAGCAGTTCTTC. Protein sequence: CASRIAASNEQFF. The chain combines TRBV7-9 with TRBJ2-1; D is possibly TRBD2 (6 bases). Looked up from germline, CDR1 is SEHNR and CDR2 is FQNEAQ (reference sequence). Trimming pared 6 bases from V and 7 bases from J, leaving 13 bases between. This CDR3 comprises 13 residues.

At least ten counts were recorded for this clonotype. The V call is TRBV12-3 or TRBV12-4, the J call TRBJ1-2; 7 bases line up with TRBD1. V was pared by 7 bases and J by 8 bases, with 4 bases of the junction left unmatched. The CDR3 is 11 residues long. The CDR3 nucleotides are TGTGCCAGCATGACAGGGTTCGGCTACACCTTC. Encoded protein: CASMTGFGYTF.

This clonotype was picked up many times. J is TRBJ1-2 and V is TRBV6-1, with 8 bases that match TRBD1. The V segment lost 6 bases and the J segment 4 bases; nucleotides outside the gene matches: 13. The CDR3 sequence is 16 residues long. The V gene's germline CDR1 is MNHNS and CDR2 SASEGT. The CDR3 nucleotides read TGTGCCAGCAGCCGGTCCGGGACAGGACGGAGCTATGGCTACACCTTC. This codes for CASSRSGTGRSYGYTF.

This clonotype showed up just a few times. This rearrangement joins TRBV9 to TRBJ2-2; TRBD1 agrees at 8 bases. The CDR3 sequence is 16 residues long. Germline trimming cut 1 base from V and 1 base from J; bases unmatched to any gene: 3. Germline CDR1 is SGDLS and CDR2 is YYNGEE. The CDR3: CASSVPRGQNTGELFF. For the CDR3, the DNA is TGTGCCAGCAGCGTACCCAGGGGGCAGAACACCGGGGAGCTGTTTTTT. Full variable domain (missing parts from reference TRBV9 and TRBJ2-2): DSGVTQTPKHLITATGQRVTLRCSPRSGDLSVYWYQQSLDQGLQFLIQYYNGEERAKGNILERFSAQQFPDLHSELNLSSLELGDSALYFCASSVPRGQNTGELFFGEGSRLTVL.

This clonotype was observed many times. At one end the junction does not follow the germline gene, possibly because of a read error. V and J are TRBV28 and TRBJ2-1; 9 bases map to TRBD2. CDR1 is MDHEN and CDR2 is SYDVKM in the germline V gene. The CDR3 loop spans 14 amino acids. CDR3 in DNA: TGCGGGCACGGGTCTAGCGGGAACTACAATGAGCAGTTCTTC. It is translated as CGHGSSGNYNEQFF.

This clonotype was found many times. V usage is TRBV19 and J usage is TRBJ1-1; the D gene is possibly TRBD1 (5 bases). The CDR3 length is 15 residues. Germline V gene sequence: CDR1 LNHDA, CDR2 SQIVND (reference sequence). V shed 6 bases and J shed 0 bases, with 14 bases lying between them. The CDR3 loop reads CASSLWGPVNTEAFF. The CDR3 coding sequence is TGTGCCAGTAGCCTCTGGGGACCCGTGAACACTGAAGCTTTCTTT.

V and J are TRBV4-1 and TRBJ2-1, with 10 bases that match TRBD2. Germline CDR1 is MGHRA and CDR2 is YSYEKL. Losses at the gene ends were 5 bases for V and 3 bases for J; bases not matched to a gene: 7. This CDR3 contains 16 residues. CDR3 amino acids: CASSGAGTSVYNEQFF. CDR3 DNA: TGCGCCAGCAGCGGCGCCGGGACTAGCGTCTACAATGAGCAGTTCTTC.

This clonotype was picked up many times. The V call is TRBV28, the J call TRBJ2-7; D ambiguous. CDR1 and CDR2 from the germline V gene are MDHEN and SYDVKM. This CDR3 region has 13 residues. Deletions cut 2 bases from V and 7 bases from J, with 12 bases between. The CDR3 sequence: CASSLQLPLEQYF. CDR3 sequence (DNA): TGTGCCAGCAGTTTACAACTACCCCTAGAGCAGTACTTC.

A few counts support this clonotype. The V and J genes are TRBV7-9 and TRBJ2-5; 7 bases align to TRBD2. V was clipped by 1 base and J by 1 base; unmatched bases: 0. The CDR3 runs 14 residues. CDR1 is SEHNR, CDR2 FQNEAQ, per germline (reference sequence). The CDR3 sequence is CASSLGLAQETQYF. The CDR3 nucleotides read TGTGCCAGCAGCTTAGGACTAGCCCAAGAGACCCAGTACTTC.

This clonotype was seen many times. The rearrangement links TRBV10-1 to TRBJ2-7; a weak D match, TRBD1 (5 bases). The V gene's germline CDR1 is WNHNN and CDR2 SYGVQD (reference sequence). The V and J ends lost 5 bases and 6 bases respectively, with 20 bases between them. The CDR3 totals 15 residues. In DNA form, the CDR3 reads TGCGCCAGCAGTAATACAAGGGGAATTCCGGCCGAGCAGTACTTC. This codes for CASSNTRGIPAEQYF.

The table lists this clonotype with many counts. The V and J genes are TRBV20-1 and TRBJ1-5; D perhaps matches TRBD1 (6 bases). The V end lost 5 bases, the J end lost 7 bases, and 15 bases lay between the germline ends. This CDR3 contains 13 residues. Germline CDR1 reads DFQATT; CDR2 reads SNEGSKA (reference sequence). The CDR3: CSARQEGWQPQHF. The CDR3 nucleotides read TGCAGTGCTCGACAGGAGGGCTGGCAGCCCCAGCATTTT.

Of note for this clonotype: One junction end does not reproduce the germline sequence, and a read error may be involved. The rearrangement uses TRBV19 and TRBJ2-7, with 8 bases matching TRBD1. Per the germline V gene, CDR1 is LNHDA and CDR2 is SQIVND (reference sequence). The CDR3 totals 12 residues. The CDR3 DNA reads TGTGCCAGTAGTCCCCACTCGGGACAGGTCGTATTC. Translating gives CASSPHSGQVVF.

Ten or more counts support this clonotype. The rearrangement joins TRBV19 to TRBJ2-1; 8 positions agree with TRBD1. This CDR3 spans 14 amino acids. Germline V lookup: CDR1 LNHDA, CDR2 SQIVND (reference sequence). V lost 5 bases and J lost 3; bases outside the gene matches: 3. The CDR3 nucleotides read TGTGCCAGTAGTTCAGGGGGCATCTACAATGAGCAGTTCTTC. Translated: CASSSGGIYNEQFF.

In its sample, this clonotype was seen many times. The gene calls are TRBV30 and TRBJ1-1; D not resolved. The CDR3 sequence is 13 residues long. Germline lookup yields CDR1 GTSNPN and CDR2 SVGIG (reference sequence). Trimming stripped 4 bases from V and 7 bases from J, with 16 bases between. In nucleotides, the CDR3 is TGTGCCTGGACCCACGGGGTCCTGGGTGAAGCTTTCTTT. Its protein is CAWTHGVLGEAFF.

This clonotype was counted only a few times. This chain uses TRBV18 with TRBJ1-1, with D perhaps matching TRBD1 (6 bases). V lost 0 bases to trimming and J lost 3 bases, with 17 bases between them. In germline, CDR1 is KGHSH, CDR2 LQKENI. The CDR3 loop spans 17 amino acids. CDR3 residues: CASSPPGSWKGDTEAFF. The DNA of the CDR3 is TGTGCCAGCTCACCACCTGGTTCGTGGAAGGGGGACACTGAAGCTTTCTTT. The variable domain in full, with the rest retrieved from reference TRBV18 and TRBJ1-1, is NAGVMQNPRHLVRRRGQEARLRCSPMKGHSHVYWYRQLPEEGLKFMVYLQKENIIDESGMPKERFSAEFPKEGPSILRIQQVVRGDSAAYFCASSPPGSWKGDTEAFFGQGTRLTVV.

This clonotype was seen repeatedly, ten times or more. The rearrangement uses TRBV13 and TRBJ2-1; 9 bases are shared with TRBD2. Germline CDR1 is PRHDT and CDR2 is FYEKMQ (reference sequence). The trim removed 3 bases at V and 4 bases at J, leaving 19 bases unmatched. The length of the CDR3 is 20 residues. CDR3 DNA sequence: TGTGCCAGCAGCTTGCGGGGGGGACTAGGACCCTCCCAGTCGTACAATGAGCAGTTCTTC. Amino acid sequence: CASSLRGGLGPSQSYNEQFF.

This clonotype showed up just a few times. The DNA of the CDR3 is TGCGCCAGCAGCCAAGATCAGGACAGGGGAACAAATAATTCACCCCTCCACTTT. Translation gives CASSQDQDRGTNNSPLHF. The V and J genes are TRBV4-3 and TRBJ1-6; 9 bases fit TRBD1. Germline values: CDR1 LGHNA, CDR2 YSLEER. J lost 5 bases, V lost 0 bases, and 8 bases had no gene match. The CDR3 sequence is 18 residues long.

There are a few counts of this clonotype. This chain uses TRBV28 with TRBJ2-4; a possible D gene is TRBD2 (5 bases). Germline V gene sequence: CDR1 MDHEN, CDR2 SYDVKM. Between the trimmed V and J ends, which lost 4 bases and 6 bases, there was a span of 13 bases. The CDR3 extends over 14 amino acids. The CDR3 bases are TGTGCCAGCAGTTCGACTATTGGACCAAACATTCAGTACTTC. Amino acid sequence: CASSSTIGPNIQYF.

This clonotype showed up just a few times. The chain has TRBV28 and TRBJ2-5; D unclear. The germline V and J ends were trimmed by 5 bases and 3 bases, with 22 bases remaining between them. The CDR3 length is 17 residues. The germline V gene encodes CDR1 MDHEN and CDR2 SYDVKM. This chain's CDR3 is CASSLLTEYRIKETQYF. CDR3 coding DNA: TGTGCCAGCAGTCTACTGACTGAGTACCGAATAAAAGAGACCCAGTACTTC.

This clonotype was counted many times. The chain joins TRBV28 to TRBJ1-2, with D possibly matching TRBD1 (6 bases). Germline V gene sequence: CDR1 MDHEN, CDR2 SYDVKM. This CDR3 region has 15 residues. The V and J ends lost 10 bases and 7 bases respectively, with 25 bases between them. The CDR3 is CATHFGGQLYRGYTF. In DNA, the CDR3 is TGTGCCACCCACTTTGGGGGGCAGTTATACCGTGGCTACACCTTC.

This clonotype was picked up many times. This chain connects TRBV7-3 to TRBJ2-1; 8 bases align to TRBD2. Germline trimming cut 6 bases from V and 1 base from J; bases unmatched to any gene: 8. The CDR3 is made up of 16 amino acids. CDR1 and CDR2 from the germline V gene are SGHTA and FQGTGA. The CDR3 protein is CASSDGRGGSYNEQFF. CDR3 DNA sequence: TGTGCCAGCAGTGACGGGAGGGGGGGTTCCTACAATGAGCAGTTCTTC.

This clonotype was observed a handful of times. CDR3 coding DNA: TGTGCCAGCAAAAACCAAGGGGGCACTGAAGCTTTCTTT. It encodes CASKNQGGTEAFF. The V gene is TRBV18, the J gene TRBJ1-1; TRBD1 is a possible D gene (6 bases). V dropped 8 bases and J dropped 4 bases, with 14 bases sitting between them. CDR1 and CDR2 (germline): KGHSH, LQKENI. This CDR3 is built from 13 residues.

DNA for the CDR3: TGTGCCAGCAGCTTAGGGACAGCCACTCGACACCCAGGCTCTGACTATGGCTACACCTTC. Encoded protein: CASSLGTATRHPGSDYGYTF. This chain links TRBV13 with TRBJ1-2; the D gene is possibly TRBD1 (5 bases). Germline V gene sequence: CDR1 PRHDT, CDR2 FYEKMQ (reference sequence). The CDR3 has 20 residues. The germline V and J ends were trimmed by 0 bases and 3 bases, with 26 bases remaining between them.

There are many counts of this clonotype. The chain joins TRBV20-1 to TRBJ2-5; the D gene is possibly TRBD1 (6 bases). The tail of the sequence fits TRBJ2-1 better, so the J call may be wrong. The germline gives CDR1 DFQATT, CDR2 SNEGSKA (reference sequence). There are 13 residues in the CDR3. The CDR3 here is CSARAGDVNEQFF. The DNA for the CDR3 is TGCAGTGCCCGAGCAGGGGATGTCAATGAGCAGTTCTTC.

In this sample, this clonotype turned up many times. The chain carries TRBV2 and TRBJ2-3, with D possibly matching TRBD1 (6 bases). This CDR3 has 15 residues. CDR1 is SNHLY, CDR2 FYNNEI, per germline. Trimming pared 8 bases from V and 5 bases from J, leaving 20 bases between. In DNA form, the CDR3 reads TGTGCCAGCTGTTTGGGACAACTCCAGAGAGATACGCAGTATTTT. This codes for CASCLGQLQRDTQYF.